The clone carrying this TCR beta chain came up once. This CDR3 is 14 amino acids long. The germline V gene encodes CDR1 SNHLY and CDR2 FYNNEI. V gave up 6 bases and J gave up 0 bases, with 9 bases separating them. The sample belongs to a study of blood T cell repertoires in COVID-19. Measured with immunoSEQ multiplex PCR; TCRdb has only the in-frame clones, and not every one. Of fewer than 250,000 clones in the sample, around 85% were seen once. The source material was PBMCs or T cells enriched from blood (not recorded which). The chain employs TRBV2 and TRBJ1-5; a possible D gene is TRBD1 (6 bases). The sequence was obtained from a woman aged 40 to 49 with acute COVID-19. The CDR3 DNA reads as TGTGCCAGCAGGGACAGCTATAGCAATCAGCCCCAGCATTTT. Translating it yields CASRDSYSNQPQHF.